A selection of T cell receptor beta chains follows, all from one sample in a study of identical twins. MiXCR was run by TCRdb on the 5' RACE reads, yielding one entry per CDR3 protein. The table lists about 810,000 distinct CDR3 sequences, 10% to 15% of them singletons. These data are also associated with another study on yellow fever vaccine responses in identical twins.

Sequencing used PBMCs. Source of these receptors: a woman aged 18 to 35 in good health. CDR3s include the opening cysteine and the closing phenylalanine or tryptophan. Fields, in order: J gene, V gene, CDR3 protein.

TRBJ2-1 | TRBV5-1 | CASSLGGLADTSSYNEQFF
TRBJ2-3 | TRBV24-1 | CATASGVGTDTQYF
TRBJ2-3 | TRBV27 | CASSLSTEGSLDTQYF
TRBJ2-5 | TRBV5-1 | CASSLEPGLAVPKETQYF
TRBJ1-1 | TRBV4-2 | CASSQDGQVNTEAFF
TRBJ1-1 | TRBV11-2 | CASSLGHTNTEAFF
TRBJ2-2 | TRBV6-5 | CASSYSDRGFSGELFF
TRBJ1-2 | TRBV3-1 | CASSIDRGRGYTF
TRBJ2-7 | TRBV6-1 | CASTPAGAYEQYF
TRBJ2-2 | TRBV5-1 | CASSSRTGDTGELFF
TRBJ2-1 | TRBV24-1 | CATSDRGGRGSNEQFF
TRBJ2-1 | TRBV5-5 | CASSQNYGTSGTTEQFF
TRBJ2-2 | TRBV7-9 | CASSEDRSSNTGELFF
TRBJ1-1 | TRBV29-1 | CSVGPADTEAFF
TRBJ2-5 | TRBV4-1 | CASSQPLDRVGETQYF
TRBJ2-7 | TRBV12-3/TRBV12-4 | CASSLSLGSHEQYF
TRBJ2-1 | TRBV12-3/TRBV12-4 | CASRLAGAGDEQFF
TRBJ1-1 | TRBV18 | CASSPPGGPGTVNTEAFF
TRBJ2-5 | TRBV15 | CATSRGGMLGGSETQYF
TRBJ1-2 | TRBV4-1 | CASSQTDRDYGYTF
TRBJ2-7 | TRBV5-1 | CASSAGVSYEQYF
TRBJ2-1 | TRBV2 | CASSVSGREEQFF
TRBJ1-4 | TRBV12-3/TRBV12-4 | CASSLGLGREYEKLFF
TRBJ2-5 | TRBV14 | CASSQEKGTLQETQYF
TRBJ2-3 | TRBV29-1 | CSAAGLAGVTDTQYF